A single sample gave rise to the 31 T cell receptor beta chains below, sequenced in a study of cytomegalovirus exposure and HLA in healthy donors. Some clones are missing from TCRdb's copy, which holds only in-frame ones; the method was immunoSEQ multiplex PCR. Altogether around 250,000 clones are present, nearly 90% being singletons, with the ten largest covering 0.37%. What was sequenced was PBMCs. These receptors came from a woman under 30 in good health and CMV-seronegative.

This sequence joins TRBV7-9 and TRBJ1-5; D unclear. This CDR3 region has 14 residues. Per the germline V gene, CDR1 is SEHNR and CDR2 is FQNEAQ (reference sequence). Trimming removed 4 bases at V and 1 base at J, with 8 bases between. The chain's CDR3 is CASSSGGSNQPQHF. The CDR3 DNA is TGTGCCAGCAGCTCGGGTGGGAGCAATCAGCCCCAGCATTTT.

The chain is built from TRBV4-1 and TRBJ2-7; D gene unclear. The CDR3 sequence is 14 residues long. Germline V CDR1 and CDR2: MGHRA, YSYEKL. V was trimmed by 1 base and J by 0 bases, leaving 7 bases between them. The CDR3 protein is CASSQVLFSYEQYF. In nucleotides, the CDR3 is TGCGCCAGCAGCCAAGTTCTGTTCTCCTACGAGCAGTACTTC.

The chain employs TRBV30 and TRBJ1-1, with 9 bases fitting TRBD1. This CDR3 is 16 amino acids long. J was trimmed by 2 bases and V by 3 bases; bases with no gene match: 10. Germline V lookup: CDR1 GTSNPN, CDR2 SVGIG (reference sequence). DNA of the CDR3: TGTGCCTGGAGACCCAGTCACAGGGGGCGAAACACTGAAGCTTTCTTT. Protein sequence: CAWRPSHRGRNTEAFF.

This chain uses TRBV5-4 with TRBJ2-3; 11 bases fit TRBD2. CDR1 SGHNT and CDR2 YYREEE come from the germline V gene (reference sequence). This CDR3 has 16 amino acids. J was trimmed by 0 bases and V by 4 bases; bases with no gene match: 4. The CDR3 nucleotides read TGTGCCAGCAGCAGAATAGCGGGGGGGAGCACAGATACGCAGTATTTT. The encoded protein is CASSRIAGGSTDTQYF.

This clone came up once. The rearrangement links TRBV6-5 to TRBJ2-7, with 15 bases matching TRBD2. Trimming at V came to 4 bases and at J to 6 bases, leaving 4 bases not matched to a gene. There are 15 residues in the CDR3. The V gene's germline CDR1 is MNHEY and CDR2 SVGAGI. The CDR3 region has the DNA TGTGCCAGCAGTTGGACTAGCGGGGGGGCCGGCGAGCAGTACTTC. Its protein product is CASSWTSGGAGEQYF.

The V and J genes are TRBV6-4 and TRBJ1-5; D is uncertain. The CDR3 covers 14 residues. Germline loops: CDR1 MRHNA, CDR2 SNTAGT. The germline V and J ends were trimmed by 4 bases and 3 bases, with 10 bases remaining between them. The CDR3 loop reads CASSVSRINQPQHF. The DNA for the CDR3 is TGTGCCAGCAGTGTATCCAGAATCAATCAGCCCCAGCATTTT.

J is TRBJ1-2 and V is TRBV18; D is unresolved. This CDR3 has 13 amino acids. Germline-derived CDR1 and CDR2 are KGHSH and LQKENI. Trimming pared 2 bases from V and 7 bases from J, leaving 11 bases between. The CDR3, as DNA: TGTGCCAGCTCACCAACGAACCGAGCTGGCTACACCTTC. Amino acids: CASSPTNRAGYTF.

The chain combines TRBV10-2 with TRBJ2-7; D is possibly TRBD1 (5 bases). V lost 0 bases and J lost 3, with 12 bases in between. Germline assignment: CDR1 WSHSY and CDR2 SAAADI. This CDR3 has 15 amino acids. The CDR3 protein is CASSESQELNYEQYF. Written as DNA, the CDR3 is TGCGCCAGCAGTGAGTCACAGGAGCTTAACTACGAGCAGTACTTC.

The rearrangement joins TRBV10-1 to TRBJ1-6, with 7 bases identical to TRBD1. CDR3 length equals 14 residues. The junction had 9 bases not matched to a gene; V was cut back by 7 bases and J by 9 bases. Germline lookup yields CDR1 WNHNN and CDR2 SYGVQD (reference sequence). The CDR3 here is CASTDGTVGSPLHF. The CDR3 nucleotides are TGCGCCAGCACCGACGGGACAGTGGGTTCACCCCTCCACTTT.

The V gene is TRBV6-5, the J gene TRBJ2-7; TRBD1 aligns across 12 bases. The CDR3 is 15 amino acids. V was clipped by 6 bases and J by 0 bases; unmatched bases: 3. CDR1 and CDR2 (germline): MNHEY, SVGAGI. CDR3 nucleotides: TGTGCCAGCAGGCTGGGACAGGGGGCCTCCTACGAGCAGTACTTC. The encoded protein is CASRLGQGASYEQYF.

This sequence joins TRBV18 and TRBJ2-1; 9 nucleotides align to TRBD2. Trimming at V came to 2 bases and at J to 4 bases, leaving 6 bases not matched to a gene. Germline V gene data show CDR1 as KGHSH and CDR2 as LQKENI. The CDR3 is 16 amino acids. The chain's CDR3 is CASSPSASGEYNEQFF. The CDR3 DNA reads as TGTGCCAGCTCACCATCCGCTAGCGGGGAGTACAATGAGCAGTTCTTC.

V usage is TRBV4-1 and J usage is TRBJ1-4; TRBD1 aligns across 9 bases. The ends lost 4 bases at V and 7 bases at J; junction bases unmatched: 4. The germline CDR1 and CDR2 sequences are MGHRA and YSYEKL. The CDR3 spans 14 residues. CDR3 sequence (DNA): TGCGCCAGCAGCCCCCCGGACAGGGGTGAAAAACTGTTTTTT. Translation: CASSPPDRGEKLFF.

The table lists this clone with a count of one. This chain joins TRBV6-6 and TRBJ1-4, with a weak D call TRBD1 (6 bases). The CDR3 extends over 16 amino acids. The germline CDR1 and CDR2 sequences are MNHNY and SVGAGI (reference sequence). V lost 1 base and J lost 4, with 13 bases in between. The CDR3 DNA sequence: TGTGCCAGCAGTTACTTTAAACAGGGATTTAATGAAAAACTGTTTTTT. Its protein product is CASSYFKQGFNEKLFF.

The chain links TRBV19 to TRBJ1-2; 7 nucleotides align to TRBD1. CDR1 and CDR2 from the germline V gene are LNHDA and SQIVND (reference sequence). The CDR3 totals 13 residues. V lost 5 bases, J lost 4 bases, and 4 bases stayed unmatched. In DNA, the CDR3 is TGTGCCAGTAGTGAACAGGGGATCTATGGCTACACCTTC. This encodes CASSEQGIYGYTF.

This chain links TRBV5-6 with TRBJ2-7; a possible D gene is TRBD2 (7 bases). The CDR3 is made up of 15 amino acids. Germline V gene data show CDR1 as SGHDT and CDR2 as YYEEEE. V dropped 0 bases and J dropped 2 bases, with 12 bases sitting between them. The CDR3 is CASSLAGGSAYEQYF. For the CDR3, the DNA is TGTGCCAGCAGCTTGGCGGGGGGCAGCGCCTACGAGCAGTACTTC.

This clone was seen a few times. The chain joins TRBV7-9 to TRBJ1-2, with D maybe TRBD1 (6 bases). This CDR3 region has 11 residues. CDR1 is SEHNR and CDR2 is FQNEAQ in the germline V gene (reference sequence). The V and J ends lost 7 bases and 3 bases respectively, with 6 bases between them. The CDR3 loop is CASNRDYGYTF. The DNA for the CDR3 is TGTGCCAGCAACAGGGACTATGGCTACACCTTC.

This clone appeared a few times. This sequence joins TRBV27 and TRBJ1-6; no clear D. The CDR3 has 14 amino acids. Germline V lookup: CDR1 MNHEY, CDR2 SMNVEV (reference sequence). Trimming removed 3 bases at V and 7 bases at J, with 10 bases between. CDR3: CASSLNGANSPLHF. CDR3 DNA: TGTGCCAGCAGTTTGAACGGAGCGAATTCACCCCTCCACTTT.

The chain carries TRBV27 and TRBJ1-6; the D is unclear. This CDR3 region has 13 residues. Germline CDR1 reads MNHEY; CDR2 reads SMNVEV (reference sequence). The V end was cut by 4 bases, the J end by 13 bases, with 14 bases between. The DNA of the CDR3 is TGTGCCAGCAGTTCCGCAGACGGGATGCCCCTCCACTTT. Translating it yields CASSSADGMPLHF.

The chain links TRBV6-6 to TRBJ2-4; D might be TRBD2 (5 bases). V lost 2 bases, J lost 8 bases, and 7 bases lay in between. Germline loops: CDR1 MNHNY, CDR2 SVGAGI (reference sequence). The CDR3 extends over 12 amino acids. The CDR3 DNA is TGTGCCAGCAGTTACATGCGGGACATTCAGTACTTC. Translation: CASSYMRDIQYF.

V is TRBV7-9 and J is TRBJ1-2; D is ambiguous. Trimming cost V 5 bases and J 1 base, with 8 bases left between them. The CDR3 runs to 13 residues. Looked up from germline, CDR1 is SEHNR and CDR2 is FQNEAQ (reference sequence). The CDR3: CASSMTLNYGYTF. DNA of the CDR3: TGTGCCAGCAGCATGACACTTAACTATGGCTACACCTTC.

V gene TRBV27 combines with J gene TRBJ1-2; 9 nucleotides align to TRBD1. The CDR3 is 18 amino acids. Per the germline V gene, CDR1 is MNHEY and CDR2 is SMNVEV (reference sequence). The V gene end was trimmed by 6 bases and the J gene end by 7 bases; junction bases not matched to a gene: 21. CDR3 loop: CASSLIGKGGQGLRGYTF. The CDR3 bases are TGTGCCAGCAGCCTGATCGGAAAAGGGGGACAGGGTCTTCGTGGCTACACCTTC.

This sequence joins TRBV5-1 and TRBJ2-5; 8 bases are shared with TRBD2. V lost 0 bases to trimming and J lost 5 bases; unmatched junction nucleotides: 9. CDR1 is SGHRS, CDR2 YFSETQ, per germline. The CDR3 has 16 residues. CDR3 in DNA: TGCGCCAGCAGCTTGGGGGGGAGTAGCGGGACTGAGACCCAGTACTTC. Its translation: CASSLGGSSGTETQYF.

This clone is a singleton in its sample. The gene calls are TRBV27 and TRBJ2-1; D not resolved. The CDR3 loop spans 13 amino acids. The V gene lost 6 bases and the J gene lost 6 bases, with 12 bases spanning the gap. The V gene's germline CDR1 is MNHEY and CDR2 SMNVEV (reference sequence). The CDR3 reads CASRPGLPNEQFF. The CDR3 DNA follows: TGTGCCAGCAGACCGGGTTTACCCAATGAGCAGTTCTTC.

This clone was seen a handful of times. This chain joins TRBV19 and TRBJ1-2, with TRBD1 identical over 8 bases. Germline V gene lookup returns CDR1 LNHDA and CDR2 SQIVND (reference sequence). V lost 0 bases and J lost 4; bases outside the gene matches: 4. CDR3 length: 15 residues. The CDR3 sequence: CASSIDGTGVYGYTF. CDR3 bases: TGTGCCAGTAGTATAGACGGGACAGGCGTCTATGGCTACACCTTC.

This clone was counted a single time. V gene TRBV19 combines with J gene TRBJ1-6; TRBD1 matches 7 bases. The germline gives CDR1 LNHDA, CDR2 SQIVND (reference sequence). Trimming cost V 3 bases and J 0 bases; bases outside gene matches: 5. The CDR3 spans 17 residues. The CDR3 is CASSIYRGDSYNSPLHF. For the CDR3, the DNA is TGTGCCAGTAGTATCTACAGGGGAGACTCCTATAATTCACCCCTCCACTTT.

The V and J genes are TRBV28 and TRBJ1-2; TRBD1 agrees at 8 bases. Looked up from germline, CDR1 is MDHEN and CDR2 is SYDVKM. The J segment lost 10 bases and the V segment lost 4 bases, leaving 8 bases of the junction unmatched. The CDR3 is 13 amino acids. The CDR3 loop is CASSSGQETFYTF. CDR3 DNA sequence: TGTGCCAGCAGTTCGGGACAGGAAACCTTCTACACCTTC.

The chain has TRBV6-5 and TRBJ2-2; 10 bases map to TRBD2. Germline V CDR1 and CDR2: MNHEY, SVGAGI. V trimming: 5 bases; J trimming: 3 bases; junction bases outside the gene matches: 0. This CDR3 contains 14 residues. The DNA of the CDR3 is TGTGCCAGCAGTCTAGCGGGGGACACCGGGGAGCTGTTTTTT. Its protein product is CASSLAGDTGELFF.

This chain links TRBV6-4 with TRBJ1-5, with no clear D. Trimming cost V 1 base and J 2 bases, with 6 bases left between them. This CDR3 has 14 amino acids. The V gene's germline CDR1 is MRHNA and CDR2 SNTAGT. DNA for the CDR3: TGTGCCAGCAGTGACTGCGGGGGCAATCAGCCCCAGCATTTT. Translated: CASSDCGGNQPQHF.

Here the CDR3 DNA reads TGTGCCAGCAGTGAAAGTCCTAGCGGGTTATTTAATGAGCAGTTCTTC. This encodes CASSESPSGLFNEQFF. This rearrangement joins TRBV2 to TRBJ2-1; 8 bases agree with TRBD2. CDR3 length: 16 amino acids. Germline assignment: CDR1 SNHLY and CDR2 FYNNEI. After removal of 2 bases from V and 7 bases from J, the junction contained 10 bases not matched to a gene. Variable domain in full (rest from reference TRBV2 and TRBJ2-1): EPEVTQTPSHQVTQMGQEVILRCVPISNHLYFYWYRQILGQKVEFLVSFYNNEISEKSEIFDDQFSVERPDGSNFTLKIRSTKLEDSAMYFCASSESPSGLFNEQFFGPGTRLTVL.

J is TRBJ2-7 and V is TRBV21-1; TRBD2 is the table's D call, not checked against the DNA. TRBV21-1 is annotated as a pseudogene. The CDR3 extends over 15 amino acids. CDR3 loop: CASSSRVGGAYEQYV. Written as DNA, the CDR3 is TGTGCCAGCAGCTCCCGCGTGGGCGGGGCCTACGAGCAGTACGTC.

The J gene is TRBJ2-7, the V gene TRBV13; perhaps TRBD2 as D (6 bases). CDR3 size: 15 residues. The V end lost 5 bases, the J end lost 5 bases, and 19 bases lay between the germline ends. Per the germline V gene, CDR1 is PRHDT and CDR2 is FYEKMQ (reference sequence). CDR3 protein: CASSPRDSGIDEQYF. The CDR3 DNA sequence: TGTGCCAGCAGCCCCCGGGACTCCGGCATCGACGAGCAGTACTTC. The whole variable domain, filled in from reference TRBV13 and TRBJ2-7, reads AAGVIQSPRHLIKEKRETATLKCYPIPRHDTVYWYQQGPGQDPQFLISFYEKMQSDKGSIPDRFSAQQFSDYHSELNMSSLELGDSALYFCASSPRDSGIDEQYFGPGTRLTVT.